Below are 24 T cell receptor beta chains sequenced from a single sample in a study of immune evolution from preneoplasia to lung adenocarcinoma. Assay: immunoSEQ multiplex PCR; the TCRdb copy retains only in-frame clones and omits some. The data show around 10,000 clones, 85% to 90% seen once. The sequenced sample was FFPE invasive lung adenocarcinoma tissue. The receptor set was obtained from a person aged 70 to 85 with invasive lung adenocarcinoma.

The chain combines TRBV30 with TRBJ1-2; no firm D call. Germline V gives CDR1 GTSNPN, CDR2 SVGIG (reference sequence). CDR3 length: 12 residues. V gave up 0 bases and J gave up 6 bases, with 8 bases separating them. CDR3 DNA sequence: TGTGCCTGGAGTGTAATAGGAGATGGCTACACCTTC. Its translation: CAWSVIGDGYTF.

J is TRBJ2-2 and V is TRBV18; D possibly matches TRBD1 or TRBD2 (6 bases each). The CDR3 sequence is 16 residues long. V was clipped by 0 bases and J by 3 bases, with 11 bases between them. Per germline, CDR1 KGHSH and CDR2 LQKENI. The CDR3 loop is CASSPPGGSYTGELFF. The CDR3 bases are TGTGCCAGCTCACCACCGGGGGGCTCGTACACCGGGGAGCTGTTTTTT.

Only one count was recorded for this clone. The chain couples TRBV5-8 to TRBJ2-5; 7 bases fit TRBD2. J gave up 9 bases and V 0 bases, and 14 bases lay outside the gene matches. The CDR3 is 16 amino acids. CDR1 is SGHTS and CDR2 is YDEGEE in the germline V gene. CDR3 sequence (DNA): TGTGCCAGCAGCTTGGATTTGAGTGGGACTACCCCGGCCCAGTACTTC. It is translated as CASSLDLSGTTPAQYF.

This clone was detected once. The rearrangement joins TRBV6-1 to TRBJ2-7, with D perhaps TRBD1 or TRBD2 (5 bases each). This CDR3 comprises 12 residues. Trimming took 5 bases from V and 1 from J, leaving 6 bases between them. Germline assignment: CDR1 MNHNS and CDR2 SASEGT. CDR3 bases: TGTGCCAGCAGTTGGGGGTCCTACGAGCAGTACTTC. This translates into CASSWGSYEQYF.

The CDR3 loop is CASSLPQGQGYTF. The CDR3 nucleotides are TGTGCCAGCAGTTTACCACAGGGTCAAGGCTACACCTTC. The V call is TRBV28, the J call TRBJ1-2, with D possibly TRBD1 on 6 matching bases. Trimming took off 2 bases at V and 8 bases at J, with 12 bases between the two ends. The CDR3 contains 13 residues. CDR1 and CDR2 (germline): MDHEN, SYDVKM.

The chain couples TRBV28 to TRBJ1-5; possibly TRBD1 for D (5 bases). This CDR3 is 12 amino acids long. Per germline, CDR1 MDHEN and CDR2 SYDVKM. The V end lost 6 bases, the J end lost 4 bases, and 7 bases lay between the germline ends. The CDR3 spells CASSDSNQPQHF. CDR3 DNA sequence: TGTGCCAGCAGCGACAGTAATCAGCCCCAGCATTTT.

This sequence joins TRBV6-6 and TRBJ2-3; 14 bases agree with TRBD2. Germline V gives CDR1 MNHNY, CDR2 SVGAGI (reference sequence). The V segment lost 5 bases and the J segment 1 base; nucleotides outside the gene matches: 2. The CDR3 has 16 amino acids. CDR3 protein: CASSKGLAGGTDTQYF. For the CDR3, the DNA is TGTGCCAGCAGTAAGGGACTAGCGGGAGGCACAGATACGCAGTATTTT.

The CDR3: CASRPTGLPQHF. In DNA, the CDR3 is TGTGCCAGTAGGCCGACAGGGCTGCCCCAGCATTTT. This sequence joins TRBV19 and TRBJ1-5, with 7 nucleotides matching TRBD1. This CDR3 spans 12 amino acids. Germline CDR1 is LNHDA and CDR2 is SQIVND (reference sequence). V shed 6 bases and J 9 bases; nucleotides not matched to a gene: 5. Full variable domain (missing parts from reference TRBV19 and TRBJ1-5): DGGITQSPKYLFRKEGQNVTLSCEQNLNHDAMYWYRQDPGQGLRLIYYSQIVNDFQKGDIAEGYSVSREKKESFPLTVTSAQKNPTAFYLCASRPTGLPQHFGDGTRLSIL.

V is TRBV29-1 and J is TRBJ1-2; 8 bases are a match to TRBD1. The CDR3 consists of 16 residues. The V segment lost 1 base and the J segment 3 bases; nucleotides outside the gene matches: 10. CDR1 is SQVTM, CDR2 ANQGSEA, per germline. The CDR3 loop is CSVEGWGGQGDYGYTF. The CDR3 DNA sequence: TGCAGCGTTGAAGGGTGGGGCGGACAGGGTGACTATGGCTACACCTTC.

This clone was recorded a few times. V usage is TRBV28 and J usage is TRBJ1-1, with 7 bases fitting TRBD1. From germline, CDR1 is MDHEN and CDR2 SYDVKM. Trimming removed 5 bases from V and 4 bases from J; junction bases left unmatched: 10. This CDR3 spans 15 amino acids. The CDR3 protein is CASSPQGGRGTEAFF. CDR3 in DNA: TGTGCCAGCAGTCCCCAGGGGGGGCGAGGCACTGAAGCTTTCTTT.

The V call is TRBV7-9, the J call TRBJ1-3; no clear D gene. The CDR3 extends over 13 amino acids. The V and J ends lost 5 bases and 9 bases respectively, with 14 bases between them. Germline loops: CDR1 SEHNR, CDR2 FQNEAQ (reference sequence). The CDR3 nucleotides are TGTGCCAGCAGCCCTCCGCACCGTTCCACCATATATTTT. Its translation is CASSPPHRSTIYF. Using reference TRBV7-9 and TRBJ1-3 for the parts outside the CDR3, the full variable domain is DTGVSQNPRHKITKRGQNVTFRCDPISEHNRLYWYRQTLGQGPEFLTYFQNEAQLEKSRLLSDRFSAERPKGSFSTLEIQRTEQGDSAMYLCASSPPHRSTIYFGEGSWLTVV.

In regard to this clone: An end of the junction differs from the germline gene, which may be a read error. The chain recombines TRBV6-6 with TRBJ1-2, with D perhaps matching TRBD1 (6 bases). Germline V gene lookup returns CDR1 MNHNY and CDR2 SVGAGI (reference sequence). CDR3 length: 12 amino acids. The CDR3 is CASSNSGVLYTF. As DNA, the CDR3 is TGTGCCAGCAGTAACTCAGGGGTTTTGTACACCTTC.

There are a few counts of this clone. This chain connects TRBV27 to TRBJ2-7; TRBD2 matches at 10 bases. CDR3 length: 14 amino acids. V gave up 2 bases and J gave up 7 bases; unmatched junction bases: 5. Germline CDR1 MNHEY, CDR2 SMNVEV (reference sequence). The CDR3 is CASSLLAGASEQYF. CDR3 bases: TGTGCCAGCAGTTTACTAGCGGGGGCCTCAGAGCAGTACTTC.

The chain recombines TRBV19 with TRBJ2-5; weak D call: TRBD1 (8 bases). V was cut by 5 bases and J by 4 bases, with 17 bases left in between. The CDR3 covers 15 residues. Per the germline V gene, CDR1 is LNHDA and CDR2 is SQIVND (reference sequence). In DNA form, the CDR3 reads TGTGCCAGTAGTTGGACAGGGAGGGAAGGAGAGACCCAGTACTTC. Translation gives CASSWTGREGETQYF.

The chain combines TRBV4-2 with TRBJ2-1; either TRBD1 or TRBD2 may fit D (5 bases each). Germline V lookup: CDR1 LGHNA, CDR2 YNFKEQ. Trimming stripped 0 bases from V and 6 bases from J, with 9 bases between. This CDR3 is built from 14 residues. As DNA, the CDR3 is TGTGCCAGCAGCCAAGATGGGACCATCAATGAGCAGTTCTTC. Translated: CASSQDGTINEQFF.

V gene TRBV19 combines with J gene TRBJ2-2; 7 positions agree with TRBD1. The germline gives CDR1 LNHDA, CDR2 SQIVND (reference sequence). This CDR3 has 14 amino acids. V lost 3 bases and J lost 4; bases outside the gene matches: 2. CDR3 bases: TGTGCCAGTAGTATGACAGGGCGCACCGGGGAGCTGTTTTTT. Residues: CASSMTGRTGELFF. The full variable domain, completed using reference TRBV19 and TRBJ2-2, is DGGITQSPKYLFRKEGQNVTLSCEQNLNHDAMYWYRQDPGQGLRLIYYSQIVNDFQKGDIAEGYSVSREKKESFPLTVTSAQKNPTAFYLCASSMTGRTGELFFGEGSRLTVL.

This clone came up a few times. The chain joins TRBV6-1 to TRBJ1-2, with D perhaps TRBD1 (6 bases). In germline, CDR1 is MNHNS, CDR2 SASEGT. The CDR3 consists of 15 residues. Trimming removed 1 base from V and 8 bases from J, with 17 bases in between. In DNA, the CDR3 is TGTGCCAGCAGTGAAGTTGGGACAAGTATCGGGGGCTACACCTTC. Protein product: CASSEVGTSIGGYTF.

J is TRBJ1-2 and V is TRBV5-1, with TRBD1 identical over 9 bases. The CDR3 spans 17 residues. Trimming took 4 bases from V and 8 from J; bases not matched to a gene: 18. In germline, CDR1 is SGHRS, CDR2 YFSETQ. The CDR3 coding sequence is TGCGCCAGCAGCGGGCCGAGGGACAGGGCCTCCACCGGGGGCTACACCTTC. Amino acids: CASSGPRDRASTGGYTF.

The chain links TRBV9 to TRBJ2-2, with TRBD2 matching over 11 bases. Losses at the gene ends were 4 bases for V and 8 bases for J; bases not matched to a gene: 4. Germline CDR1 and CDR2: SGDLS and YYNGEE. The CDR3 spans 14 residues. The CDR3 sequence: CASSTRTSGGELFF. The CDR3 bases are TGTGCCAGCAGCACGCGGACTAGCGGGGGGGAGCTGTTTTTT.

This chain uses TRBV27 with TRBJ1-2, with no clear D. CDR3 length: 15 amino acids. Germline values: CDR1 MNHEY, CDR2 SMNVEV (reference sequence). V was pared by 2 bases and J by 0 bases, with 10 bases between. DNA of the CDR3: TGTGCCAGCAGTTTAGGGGTCGGTACTAACTATGGCTACACCTTC. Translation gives CASSLGVGTNYGYTF.

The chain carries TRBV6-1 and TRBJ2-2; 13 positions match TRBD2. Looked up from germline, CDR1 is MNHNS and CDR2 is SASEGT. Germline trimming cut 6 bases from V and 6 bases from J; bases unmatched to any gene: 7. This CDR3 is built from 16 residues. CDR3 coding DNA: TGTGCCAGCAGCGAACTAGCGGGGGGGCCGGCCGGGGAGCTGTTTTTT. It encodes CASSELAGGPAGELFF.

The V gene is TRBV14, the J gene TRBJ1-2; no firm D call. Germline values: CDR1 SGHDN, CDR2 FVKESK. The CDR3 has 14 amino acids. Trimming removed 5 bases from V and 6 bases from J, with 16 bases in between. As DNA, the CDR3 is TGTGCCAGCAGCAAGACGAGGGAGAGGGATGGCTACACCTTC. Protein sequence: CASSKTRERDGYTF.

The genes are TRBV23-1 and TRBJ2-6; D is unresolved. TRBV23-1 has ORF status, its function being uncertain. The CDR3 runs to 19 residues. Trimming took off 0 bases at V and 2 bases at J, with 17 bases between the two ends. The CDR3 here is CASSQSGQLRNPGANVLTF. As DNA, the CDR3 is TGCGCCAGCAGTCAATCTGGCCAATTGAGGAATCCTGGGGCCAACGTCCTGACTTTC.

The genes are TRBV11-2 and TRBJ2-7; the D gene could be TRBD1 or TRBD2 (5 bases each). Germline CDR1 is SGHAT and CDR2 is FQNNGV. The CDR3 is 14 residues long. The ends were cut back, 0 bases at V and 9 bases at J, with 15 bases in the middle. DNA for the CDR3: TGTGCCAGCAGCTTAGATCGGGGCAACGGGGTGCAGTACTTC. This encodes CASSLDRGNGVQYF.